This entry describes one T cell receptor beta chain. The antigen is unknown. The sample contains more than one DNA sequence encoding this CDR3. Clones were read by immunoSEQ multiplex PCR, and TCRdb kept only the in-frame ones, dropping some. Of about 66,000 clones in the sample, 85% to 90% were seen once. The data derive from a study of OX40 agonist ivuxolimab in advanced cancers. For the study at large: Averaging roughly 60 years in age, with a range of 23 to 79, the cohort was approximately 84% male.

The CDR3 consists of 11 residues. The germline gives CDR1 DFQATT, CDR2 SNEGSKA (reference sequence). V lost 3 bases and J 8 bases, leaving 10 bases between the germline ends. Study conclusions and caveats: Expanded clones belonging to CD8+ T cells outnumbered, on average, those of CD4+.

The rearrangement joins TRBV20-1 to TRBJ1-1; no clear D. The source is an adult with an advanced solid tumor such as melanoma, head and neck, liver or kidney cancer. Sample: CD4+ or CD8+ T cells sorted from blood, taken in a trial of the OX40 agonist ivuxolimab. CDR3 in amino acids: CSASLGREAFF. Written as DNA, the CDR3 is TGCAGTGCTAGTCTTGGGAGGGAAGCTTTCTTT.